Listed below are T cell receptor beta chains from one sample, sequenced in a study of blood T cell repertoires in COVID-19. Clones were read by immunoSEQ multiplex PCR, and TCRdb kept only the in-frame ones, dropping some. The repertoire has hundreds of thousands of clones, roughly 88% of them found once; the top ten carry more than 1.4%. Sequencing was performed on peripheral blood. All receptors come from a woman aged 25 to 45 with active or convalescent COVID-19. Both conserved end residues are part of each CDR3. A D gene is named only where the DNA matches it firmly. Expanded clones get a size class; other rows say once, few or many, or leave the size out.

clone size	D gene	V gene	J gene	CDR3 DNA	CDR3 protein
.	TRBD2	TRBV19	TRBJ2-2	TGTGCCAGTAGTATCGCTAGCGGTAACACCGGGGAGCTGTTTTTT	CASSIASGNTGELFF
.	TRBD2	TRBV18	TRBJ2-7	TGTGCCAGCTCACCCTGGGGACTAGCGGCTCAGGGGGGGGAGCAGTACTTC	CASSPWGLAAQGGEQYF
many	.	TRBV7-8	TRBJ2-2	TGTGCCAGCAGCTTAGGGCGGGGTGGTAACACCGGGGAGCTGTTTTTT	CASSLGRGGNTGELFF
.	TRBD1	TRBV18	TRBJ1-6	TGTGCCAGCTCACCGGACAGGGCAACGTCACCCCTCCACTTT	CASSPDRATSPLHF
.	TRBD2	TRBV3-1/TRBV3-2	TRBJ2-7	TGTGCCAGCAGCCAAACTAGCGGGGGGAACCCCTACGAGCAGTACTTC	CASSQTSGGNPYEQYF
.	TRBD2	TRBV7-9	TRBJ2-1	TGTGCCAGCAGCTTAGGGCTAGCGGTCTACAATGAGCAGTTCTTC	CASSLGLAVYNEQFF
.	.	TRBV28	TRBJ1-1	TGTGCCAGCAGTTTACAATCGGTTTTCTTT	CASSLQSVFF
few	TRBD1	TRBV4-1	TRBJ1-2	TGCGCCAGCAGCCGCGGACAGGAGGATTCTTATGGCTACACCTTC	CASSRGQEDSYGYTF
.	TRBD1	TRBV29-1	TRBJ2-2	TGCAGCGTTGAAGGGGCAGGGGGCTTAAACACCGGGGAGCTGTTTTTT	CSVEGAGGLNTGELFF
.	TRBD1	TRBV12-3/TRBV12-4	TRBJ2-5	TGTGCCAGCAGCCTCCAGGGGGCCCAGTACTTC	CASSLQGAQYF
.	TRBD1	TRBV5-5	TRBJ1-4	TGTGCCAGCAGCTTGGGTAGCAGGGGGATTTTGGGTGAAAAACTGTTTTTT	CASSLGSRGILGEKLFF
.	.	TRBV19	TRBJ1-4	TGTGCCAGTAGCCCCTCAGGGGCAACTAATGAAAAACTGTTTTTT	CASSPSGATNEKLFF
.	.	TRBV6-5	TRBJ2-1	TGTGCCAGCAGTTACGGGGGGGCAAATGAGCAGTTCTTC	CASSYGGANEQFF
.	.	TRBV15	TRBJ1-2	TGTGCCACCAGCAGCGAAGGGACTGGCTATGGCTACACCTTC	CATSSEGTGYGYTF
.	.	TRBV18	TRBJ1-3	TGTGCCAGCTCACCAGCTGGACAGTCAGTAGGTGGAAACACCATATATTTT	CASSPAGQSVGGNTIYF
.	TRBD1	TRBV5-1	TRBJ1-1	TGCGCCAGCAGCGAAACAGGGGGCACTGAAGCTTTCTTT	CASSETGGTEAFF
.	.	TRBV7-9	TRBJ1-1	TGTGCCAGCAGCTTAGGTGAGAATCCTGAAGCTTTCTTT	CASSLGENPEAFF
few	.	TRBV6-5	TRBJ2-7	TGTGCCAGCAGTTATATCCCTGGCCCCCCTGAGCAGTACTTC	CASSYIPGPPEQYF
.	.	TRBV2	TRBJ2-7	TGTGCCAGCAGTGGAGGCGAGCAGTACTTC	CASSGGEQYF
.	.	TRBV6-5	TRBJ1-1	TGTGCCAGCAGTTACTCAGGACAGTCGATGAACACTGAAGCTTTCTTT	CASSYSGQSMNTEAFF
.	TRBD2	TRBV4-1	TRBJ2-3	TGCGCCAGCAGCCAAGGGGCGGGGGTCACAGATACGCAGTATTTT	CASSQGAGVTDTQYF
.	TRBD1	TRBV19	TRBJ1-1	TGTGCCAGTAGTCTCCGGACAGGGGGGCCTGAAGCTTTCTTT	CASSLRTGGPEAFF
.	.	TRBV27	TRBJ1-1	TGTGCCAGCAGTTTAATCCCTGTGAACACTGAAGCTTTCTTT	CASSLIPVNTEAFF
.	.	TRBV5-4	TRBJ2-2	TGTGCCAGCAGCACCCCGGAGGGGAGCGGGGAGCTGTTTTTT	CASSTPEGSGELFF
many	.	TRBV6-4	TRBJ2-1	TGTGCCAGCAGTGACTCGAGTTACAATGAGCAGTTCTTC	CASSDSSYNEQFF
few	TRBD1	TRBV18	TRBJ1-5	TGTGCCAGCTCACAGGGGGCGCGGGATCAGCCCCAGCATTTT	CASSQGARDQPQHF
.	.	TRBV6-5	TRBJ2-5	TGTGCCAGCAGGGACACAGGGATTGAGACCCAGTACTTC	CASRDTGIETQYF
.	.	TRBV11-2	TRBJ2-7	TGTGCCAGCAGCTTGGGGGGAACTTCGGGAGACCTCTACGAGCAGTACTTC	CASSLGGTSGDLYEQYF
.	.	TRBV6-5	TRBJ2-1	TGTGCCAGCAGTTACTCGAGGTACAATGAGCAGTTCTTC	CASSYSRYNEQFF
.	.	TRBV14	TRBJ1-6	TGTGCCAGCAGCCGTCTTGGGGGCGGGAGTAATTCACCCCTCCACTTT	CASSRLGGGSNSPLHF
.	.	TRBV3-1/TRBV3-2	TRBJ1-1	TGTGCCAGCAGCCAAGAGGGAGTGTGGGCTTTCTTT	CASSQEGVWAFF
once	TRBD1	TRBV10-1	TRBJ2-6	TGCGCCAGCAGTCCCGGGACAGTCTCTGGGGCCAACGTCCTGACTTTC	CASSPGTVSGANVLTF
.	TRBD1	TRBV4-2	TRBJ1-6	TGTGCCAGCAGCCAAGGAATTACAGGGGGCTTTTCACCCCTCCACTTT	CASSQGITGGFSPLHF
.	TRBD1	TRBV10-3	TRBJ1-2	TGTGCCATCAGGGAGGGACAGTCCGTCTTGGGCTACACCTTC	CAIREGQSVLGYTF
.	.	TRBV12-3/TRBV12-4	TRBJ2-7	TGTGCCAGCAGTTCAGGGTACGAGCAGTACTTC	CASSSGYEQYF
.	.	TRBV7-9	TRBJ1-6	TGTGCCAGCAGCTTAGACGGGGGGACCTATTCACCCCTCCACTTT	CASSLDGGTYSPLHF
.	.	TRBV11-1	TRBJ1-4	TGTGCCAGCAGCGACGGCCTAGAAGAAAAACTGTTTTTT	CASSDGLEEKLFF
.	TRBD1	TRBV2	TRBJ2-7	TGTGCCATCACCTGGGACAGGGGGCACTACGAGCAGTACTTC	CAITWDRGHYEQYF
.	.	TRBV2	TRBJ2-2	TGTGCCAGCAGTGAACGAGTCGGGAGCGACATCGGGGAGCTGTTTTTT	CASSERVGSDIGELFF